This passage covers 2 T cell receptor beta chains from one sample sequenced in a study of ipilimumab plus nivolumab after autologous stem cell transplantation. Libraries were prepared by immunoSEQ multiplex PCR; TCRdb keeps only in-frame clonotypes and omits some of them. The table records about 12,000 clones, about 70% of them present only once. The sample consisted of PBMCs, taken in a trial of ipilimumab plus nivolumab as post-transplant consolidation. All receptors come from a male donor with multiple myeloma.

This clone was detected only a few times. V usage is TRBV6-1 and J usage is TRBJ2-7; D ambiguous. The CDR3 has 13 residues. Germline V gene data show CDR1 as MNHNS and CDR2 as SASEGT. V lost 10 bases, J lost 0 bases, and 13 bases lay in between. The CDR3, as DNA: TGTGCCACCCATCGCCCGGTCTCCTACGAGCAGTACTTC. Protein: CATHRPVSYEQYF.

The V and J genes are TRBV11-2 and TRBJ2-7; 12 positions agree with TRBD2. CDR3 size: 15 residues. The V and J ends lost 2 bases and 6 bases, in that order; junction bases with no gene match: 5. CDR1 is SGHAT, CDR2 FQNNGV, per germline. The CDR3 sequence: CASSLWTSGEGEQYF. Written as DNA, the CDR3 is TGTGCCAGCAGCTTATGGACTAGCGGGGAGGGCGAGCAGTACTTC.